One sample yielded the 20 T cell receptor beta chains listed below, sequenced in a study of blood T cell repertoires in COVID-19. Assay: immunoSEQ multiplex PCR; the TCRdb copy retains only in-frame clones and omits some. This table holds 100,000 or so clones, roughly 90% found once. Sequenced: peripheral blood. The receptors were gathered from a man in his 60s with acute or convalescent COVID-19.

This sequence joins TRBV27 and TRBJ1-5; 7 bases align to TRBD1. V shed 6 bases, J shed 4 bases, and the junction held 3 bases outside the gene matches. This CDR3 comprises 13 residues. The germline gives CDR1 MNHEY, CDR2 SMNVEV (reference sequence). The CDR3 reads CASRTGPNQPQHF. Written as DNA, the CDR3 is TGTGCCAGCAGGACAGGGCCAAATCAGCCCCAGCATTTT.

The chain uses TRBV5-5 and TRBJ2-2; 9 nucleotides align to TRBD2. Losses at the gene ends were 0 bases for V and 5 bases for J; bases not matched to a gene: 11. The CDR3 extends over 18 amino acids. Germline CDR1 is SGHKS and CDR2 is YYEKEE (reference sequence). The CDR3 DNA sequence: TGTGCCAGCAGCTTGGCCGTGGGAGCGGGAGGTCAAACCGGGGAGCTGTTTTTT. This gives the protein CASSLAVGAGGQTGELFF.

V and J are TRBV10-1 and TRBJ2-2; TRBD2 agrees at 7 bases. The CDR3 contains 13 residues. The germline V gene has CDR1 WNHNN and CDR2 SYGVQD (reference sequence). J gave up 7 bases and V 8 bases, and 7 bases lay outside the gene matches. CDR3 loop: CASGLEYLGELFF. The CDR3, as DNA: TGCGCCAGCGGACTAGAATATCTCGGGGAGCTGTTTTTT.

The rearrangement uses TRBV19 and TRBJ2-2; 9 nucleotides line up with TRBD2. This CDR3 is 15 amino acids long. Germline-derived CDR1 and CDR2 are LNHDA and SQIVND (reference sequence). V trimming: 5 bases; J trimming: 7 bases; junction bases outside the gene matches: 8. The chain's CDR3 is CASSAGGPGGGELFF. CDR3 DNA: TGTGCCAGTAGTGCGGGAGGGCCCGGCGGCGGGGAGCTGTTTTTT.

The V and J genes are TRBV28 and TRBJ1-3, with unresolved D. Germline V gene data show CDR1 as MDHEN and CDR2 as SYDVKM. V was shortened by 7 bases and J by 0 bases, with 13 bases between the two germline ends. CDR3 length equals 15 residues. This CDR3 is CASTPAVISGNTIYF. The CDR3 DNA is TGTGCCAGCACTCCGGCGGTTATCTCTGGAAACACCATATATTTT.

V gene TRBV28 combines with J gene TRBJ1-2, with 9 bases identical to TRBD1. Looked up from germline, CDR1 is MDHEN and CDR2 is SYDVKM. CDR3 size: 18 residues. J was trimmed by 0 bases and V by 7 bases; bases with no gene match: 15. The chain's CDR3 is CASNSVQGAVNANYGYTF. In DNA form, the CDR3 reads TGTGCCAGCAATTCCGTACAGGGGGCCGTGAATGCTAACTATGGCTACACCTTC.

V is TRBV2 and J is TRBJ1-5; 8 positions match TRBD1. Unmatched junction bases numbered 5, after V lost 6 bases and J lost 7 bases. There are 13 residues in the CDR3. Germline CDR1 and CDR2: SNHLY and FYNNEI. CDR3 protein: CASSQDRVQPQHF. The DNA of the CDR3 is TGTGCCAGCAGCCAGGACAGGGTCCAGCCCCAGCATTTT.

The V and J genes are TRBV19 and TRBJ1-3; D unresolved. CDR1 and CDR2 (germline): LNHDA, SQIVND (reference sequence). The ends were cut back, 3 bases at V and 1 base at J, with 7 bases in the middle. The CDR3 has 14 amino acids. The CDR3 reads CASSIVRSGNTIYF. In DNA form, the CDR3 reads TGTGCCAGTAGTATTGTTCGGTCTGGAAACACCATATATTTT.

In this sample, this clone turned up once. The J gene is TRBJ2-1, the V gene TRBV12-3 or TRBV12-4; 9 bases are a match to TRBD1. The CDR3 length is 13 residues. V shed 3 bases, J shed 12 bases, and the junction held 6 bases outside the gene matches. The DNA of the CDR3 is TGTGCCAGCAGTTTGGGACAGGGCCCTTGGCAGTTCTTC. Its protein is CASSLGQGPWQFF.

Written as DNA, the CDR3 is TGTGCCAGCACTAGGAACGGCCCTCCAGCTTTCTTT. This encodes CASTRNGPPAFF. J is TRBJ1-1 and V is TRBV2; D unclear. The V end was cut by 7 bases, the J end by 10 bases, with 16 bases between. CDR3 length equals 12 residues. Germline assignment: CDR1 SNHLY and CDR2 FYNNEI.

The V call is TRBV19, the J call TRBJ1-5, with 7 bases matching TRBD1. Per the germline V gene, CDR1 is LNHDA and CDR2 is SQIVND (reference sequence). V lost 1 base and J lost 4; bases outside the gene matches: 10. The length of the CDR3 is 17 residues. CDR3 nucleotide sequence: TGTGCCAGTAGTATAGTGGAGCGTCGGGACAGAAATCAGCCCCAGCATTTT. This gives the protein CASSIVERRDRNQPQHF.

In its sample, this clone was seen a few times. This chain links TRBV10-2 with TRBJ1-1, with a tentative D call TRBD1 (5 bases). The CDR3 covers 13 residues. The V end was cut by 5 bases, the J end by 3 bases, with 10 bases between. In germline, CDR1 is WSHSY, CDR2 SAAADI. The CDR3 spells CASSLKQDTEAFF. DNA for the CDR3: TGCGCCAGCAGTCTGAAACAGGACACTGAAGCTTTCTTT.

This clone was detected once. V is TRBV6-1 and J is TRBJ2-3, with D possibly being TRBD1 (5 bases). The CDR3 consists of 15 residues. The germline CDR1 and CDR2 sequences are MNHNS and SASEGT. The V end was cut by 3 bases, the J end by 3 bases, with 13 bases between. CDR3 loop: CASSESQGGTDTQYF. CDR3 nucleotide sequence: TGTGCCAGCAGTGAGTCCCAGGGTGGGACAGATACGCAGTATTTT.

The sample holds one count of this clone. CDR3 sequence reads: CASSLRRQGGEKLFF. As DNA, the CDR3 is TGTGCCAGCAGCTTAAGAAGGCAGGGTGGTGAAAAACTGTTTTTT. The chain recombines TRBV7-9 with TRBJ1-4; perhaps TRBD1 as D (5 bases). The CDR3 runs 15 residues. Trimming pared 2 bases from V and 7 bases from J, leaving 14 bases between. Looked up from germline, CDR1 is SEHNR and CDR2 is FQNEAQ (reference sequence).

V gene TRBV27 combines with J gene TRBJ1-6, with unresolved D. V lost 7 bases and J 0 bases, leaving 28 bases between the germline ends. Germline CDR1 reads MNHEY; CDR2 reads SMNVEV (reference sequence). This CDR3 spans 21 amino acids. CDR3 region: CASKMLERRLLKGSYNSPLHF. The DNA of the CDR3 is TGTGCCAGCAAAATGTTGGAACGGAGGCTTTTAAAGGGCTCCTATAATTCACCCCTCCACTTT.

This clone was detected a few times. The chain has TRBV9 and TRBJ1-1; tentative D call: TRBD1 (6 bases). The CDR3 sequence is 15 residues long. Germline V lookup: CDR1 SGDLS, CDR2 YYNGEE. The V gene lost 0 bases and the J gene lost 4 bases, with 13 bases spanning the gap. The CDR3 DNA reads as TGTGCCAGCAGCGTAGGCGGACAGCGAAGCACTGAAGCTTTCTTT. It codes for CASSVGGQRSTEAFF.

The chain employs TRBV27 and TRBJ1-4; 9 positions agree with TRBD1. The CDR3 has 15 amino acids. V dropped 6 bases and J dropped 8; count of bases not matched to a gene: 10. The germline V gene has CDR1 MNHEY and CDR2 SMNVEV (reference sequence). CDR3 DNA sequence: TGTGCCAGCAGAGGAACAGGGGGCTTCGGCGAAAAACTGTTTTTT. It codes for CASRGTGGFGEKLFF.

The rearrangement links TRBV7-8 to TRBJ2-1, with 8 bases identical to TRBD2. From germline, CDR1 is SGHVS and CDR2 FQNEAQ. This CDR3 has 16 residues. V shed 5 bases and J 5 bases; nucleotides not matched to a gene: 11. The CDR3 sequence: CASSLGPGLGDNEQFF. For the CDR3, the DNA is TGTGCCAGCAGCCTAGGTCCGGGACTAGGGGACAATGAGCAGTTCTTC.

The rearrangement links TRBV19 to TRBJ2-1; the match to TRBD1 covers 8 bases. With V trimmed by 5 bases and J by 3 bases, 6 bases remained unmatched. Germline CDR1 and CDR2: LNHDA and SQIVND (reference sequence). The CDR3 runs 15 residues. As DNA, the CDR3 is TGTGCCAGTAGTCGGACAGGGCCGAACTACAATGAGCAGTTCTTC. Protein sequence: CASSRTGPNYNEQFF.

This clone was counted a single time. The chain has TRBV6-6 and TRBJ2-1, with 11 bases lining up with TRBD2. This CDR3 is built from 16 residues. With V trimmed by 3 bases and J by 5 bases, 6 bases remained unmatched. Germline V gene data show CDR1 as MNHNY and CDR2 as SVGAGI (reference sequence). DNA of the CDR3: TGTGCCAGCAGTTATTACACTAGCGGGAGAAACAATGAGCAGTTCTTC. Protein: CASSYYTSGRNNEQFF.